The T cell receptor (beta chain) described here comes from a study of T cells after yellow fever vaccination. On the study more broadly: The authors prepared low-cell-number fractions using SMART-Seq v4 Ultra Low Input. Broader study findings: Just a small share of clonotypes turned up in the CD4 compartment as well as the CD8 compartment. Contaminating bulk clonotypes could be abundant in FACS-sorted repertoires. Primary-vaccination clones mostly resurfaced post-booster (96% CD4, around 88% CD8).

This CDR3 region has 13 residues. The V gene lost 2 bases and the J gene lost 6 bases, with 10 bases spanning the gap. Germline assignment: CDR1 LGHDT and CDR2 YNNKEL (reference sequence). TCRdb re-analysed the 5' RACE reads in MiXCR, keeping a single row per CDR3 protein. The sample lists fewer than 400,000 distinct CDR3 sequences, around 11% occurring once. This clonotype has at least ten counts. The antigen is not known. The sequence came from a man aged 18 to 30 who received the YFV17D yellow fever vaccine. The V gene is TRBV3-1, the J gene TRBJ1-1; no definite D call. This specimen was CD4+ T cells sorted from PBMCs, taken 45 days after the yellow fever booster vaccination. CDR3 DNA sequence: TGTGCCAGCAGCCAACTACCGGGAGCTGAAGCTTTCTTT. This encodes CASSQLPGAEAFF.